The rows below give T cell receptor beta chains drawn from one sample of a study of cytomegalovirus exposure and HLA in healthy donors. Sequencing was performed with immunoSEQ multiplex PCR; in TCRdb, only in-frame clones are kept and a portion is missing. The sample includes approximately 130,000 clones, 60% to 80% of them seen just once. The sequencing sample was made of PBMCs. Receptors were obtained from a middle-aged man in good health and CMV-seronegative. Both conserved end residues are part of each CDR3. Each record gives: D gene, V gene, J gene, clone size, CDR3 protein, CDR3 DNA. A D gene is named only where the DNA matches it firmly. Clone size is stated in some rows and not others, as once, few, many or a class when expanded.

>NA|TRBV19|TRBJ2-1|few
CASSIVEGFYNEQFF
TGTGCCAGTAGTATAGTAGAGGGTTTCTACAATGAGCAGTTCTTC
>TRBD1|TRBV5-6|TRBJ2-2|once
CASSPGTGAGELFF
TGTGCCAGCAGCCCCGGGACAGGGGCCGGGGAGCTGTTTTTT
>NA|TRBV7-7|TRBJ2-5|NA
CASSRDRRAQYF
TGTGCTAGCAGCCGCGACAGGCGGGCCCAGTACTTC
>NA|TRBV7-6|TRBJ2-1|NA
CASSPFFGSSNEQFF
TGTGCCAGCAGCCCCTTTTTCGGGAGCTCCAATGAGCAGTTCTTC
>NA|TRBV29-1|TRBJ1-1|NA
CSVVVSGMNTEAFF
TGCAGCGTTGTTGTCTCGGGAATGAACACTGAAGCTTTCTTT
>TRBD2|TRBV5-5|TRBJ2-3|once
CASSALAGTDTQYF
TGTGCCAGCAGCGCGCTAGCGGGAACAGATACGCAGTATTTT
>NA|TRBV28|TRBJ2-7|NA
CASSASTAGPHEQYF
TGTGCCAGCAGTGCATCAACCGCGGGACCCCACGAGCAGTACTTC
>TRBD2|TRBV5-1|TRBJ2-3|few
CASSLGLAGRTDTQYF
TGCGCCAGCAGCTTGGGACTAGCGGGCCGCACAGATACGCAGTATTTT
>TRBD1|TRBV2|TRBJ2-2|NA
CASSVQRQGTGELFF
TGTGCCAGCAGTGTCCAACGACAGGGGACCGGGGAGCTGTTTTTT
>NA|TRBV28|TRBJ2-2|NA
CASSLGQANTGELFF
TGTGCCAGCAGTTTAGGGCAGGCGAACACCGGGGAGCTGTTTTTT
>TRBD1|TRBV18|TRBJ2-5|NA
CASSPGQAQQETQYF
TGTGCCAGCTCACCAGGACAGGCCCAACAAGAGACCCAGTACTTC
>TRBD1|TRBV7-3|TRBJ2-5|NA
CASSFRRTGSQETQYF
TGTGCCAGCAGCTTCCGTCGGACAGGGAGCCAAGAGACCCAGTACTTC
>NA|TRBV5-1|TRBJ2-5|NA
CASSLRLQETQYF
TGCGCCAGCAGCTTACGACTGCAAGAGACCCAGTACTTC
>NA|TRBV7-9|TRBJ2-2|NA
CASSFSGRSNTGELFF
TGTGCCAGCAGCTTTTCAGGCAGATCGAACACCGGGGAGCTGTTTTTT
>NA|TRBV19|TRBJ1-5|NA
CASSITRDTQPQHF
TGTGCCAGTAGTATCACCAGGGATACTCAGCCCCAGCATTTT
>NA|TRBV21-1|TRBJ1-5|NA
CASSKASRQANNYSNQPQHF
TGTGCCAGCAGCAAAGCATCGCGACAGGCAAACAATTATAGCAATCAGCCCCAGCATTTT
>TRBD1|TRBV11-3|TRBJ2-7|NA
CASSATPGQASYEQYF
TGTGCCAGCAGCGCAACCCCCGGACAGGCCTCCTACGAGCAGTACTTC
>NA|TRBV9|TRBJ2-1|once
CASNPGGGNEQFF
TGTGCCAGCAACCCCGGGGGTGGGAATGAGCAGTTCTTC
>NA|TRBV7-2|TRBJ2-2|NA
CASSLTRTGELFF
TGTGCCAGCAGCCTGACGAGGACCGGGGAGCTGTTTTTT
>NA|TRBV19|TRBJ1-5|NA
CASSPWTINQPQHF
TGTGCCAGTAGTCCCTGGACAATTAATCAGCCCCAGCATTTT
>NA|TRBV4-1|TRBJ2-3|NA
CASSQGLGRGTDTQYF
TGCGCCAGCAGCCAAGGCCTGGGCAGGGGCACAGATACGCAGTATTTT
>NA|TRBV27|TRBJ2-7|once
CASKLGLHTYEQYF
TGTGCCAGCAAATTGGGACTCCACACCTACGAGCAGTACTTC
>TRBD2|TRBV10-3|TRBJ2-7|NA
CAISESWGGDEQYF
TGTGCCATCAGTGAGTCGTGGGGGGGGGACGAGCAGTACTTC
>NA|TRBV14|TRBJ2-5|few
CASSQDQRGWETQYF
TGTGCCAGCAGCCAAGATCAGAGGGGGTGGGAGACCCAGTACTTC
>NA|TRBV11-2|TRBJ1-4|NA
CASSSWELNEKLFF
TGTGCCAGCAGCTCCTGGGAGTTAAATGAAAAACTGTTTTTT
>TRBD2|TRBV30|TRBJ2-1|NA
CAWSAEVAGTSEQFF
TGTGCCTGGAGTGCGGAAGTAGCGGGAACCTCTGAGCAGTTCTTC
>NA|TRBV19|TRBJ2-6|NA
CASSIGQRTGANVLTF
TGTGCCAGTAGTATTGGACAGAGAACTGGGGCCAACGTCCTGACTTTC
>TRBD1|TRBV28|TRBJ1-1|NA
CASRSDRGQMNTEAFF
TGTGCCAGCAGATCCGACAGGGGCCAAATGAACACTGAAGCTTTCTTT
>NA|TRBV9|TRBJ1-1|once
CASSVEQGSNTEAFF
TGTGCCAGCAGCGTAGAGCAGGGGTCGAACACTGAAGCTTTCTTT
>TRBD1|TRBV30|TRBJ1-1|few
CAWSPLDRAAPEAFF
TGTGCCTGGAGTCCACTCGACAGGGCCGCCCCTGAAGCTTTCTTT
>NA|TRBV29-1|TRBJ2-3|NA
CSVGRTRDTQYF
TGCAGCGTCGGGAGAACGAGAGATACGCAGTATTTT
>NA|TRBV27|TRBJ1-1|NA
CASSLSRGTEAFF
TGTGCCAGCAGTTTATCCAGGGGCACTGAAGCTTTCTTT
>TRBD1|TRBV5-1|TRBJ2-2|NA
CASRPGTVVFPGELFF
TGCGCCAGCAGACCTGGGACAGTGGTATTTCCCGGGGAGCTGTTTTTT
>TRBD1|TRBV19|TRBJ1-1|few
CASRSPGTGLGEAFF
TGTGCCAGTCGAAGTCCCGGGACAGGGTTAGGTGAAGCTTTCTTT
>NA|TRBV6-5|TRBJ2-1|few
CASSYLNEQFF
TGTGCCAGCAGTTATCTCAATGAGCAGTTCTTC
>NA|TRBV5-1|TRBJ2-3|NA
CASSLIAGARENTQYF
TGCGCCAGCAGCTTGATCGCGGGCGCAAGGGAAAATACGCAGTATTTT
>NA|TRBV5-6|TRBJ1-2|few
CASSLERAYYGYTF
TGTGCCAGCAGCTTGGAGAGGGCGTACTATGGCTACACCTTC
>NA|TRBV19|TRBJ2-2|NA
CASTRTGELFF
TGTGCCAGTACCCGGACCGGGGAGCTGTTTTTT
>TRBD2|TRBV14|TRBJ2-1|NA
CASSPGLAGIYEQFF
TGTGCCAGCAGCCCGGGACTAGCGGGAATCTATGAGCAGTTCTTC
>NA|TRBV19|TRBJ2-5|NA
CASSEGLQETQYF
TGTGCCAGTAGTGAGGGACTCCAAGAGACCCAGTACTTC
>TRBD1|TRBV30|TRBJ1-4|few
CAWRATGEEKLFF
TGTGCCTGGAGAGCCACAGGGGAAGAAAAACTGTTTTTT
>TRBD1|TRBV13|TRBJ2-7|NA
CASSFRGLGSSYEQYF
TGTGCCAGCAGCTTCAGGGGGCTTGGGAGCTCCTACGAGCAGTACTTC
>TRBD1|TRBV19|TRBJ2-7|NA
CASSEGTGGYEQYF
TGTGCCAGTAGTGAAGGGACAGGGGGCTACGAGCAGTACTTC
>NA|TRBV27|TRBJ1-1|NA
CASRFAGARGQEAFF
TGTGCCAGCAGGTTCGCCGGAGCCAGGGGACAAGAAGCTTTCTTT
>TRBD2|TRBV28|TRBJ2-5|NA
CASSLITAGRETQYF
TGTGCCAGCAGTTTAATCACAGCGGGGCGAGAGACCCAGTACTTC
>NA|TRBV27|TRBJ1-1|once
CASSLSWEVTEAFF
TGTGCCAGCAGTTTATCGTGGGAGGTCACTGAAGCTTTCTTT
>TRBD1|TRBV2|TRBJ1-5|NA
CASSRDRGGNQPQHF
TGTGCCAGCAGTAGGGACAGGGGTGGGAATCAGCCCCAGCATTTT
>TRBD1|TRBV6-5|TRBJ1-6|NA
CASSRFDRDNSPLHF
TGTGCCAGCAGTCGGTTCGACAGGGATAATTCACCCCTCCACTTT
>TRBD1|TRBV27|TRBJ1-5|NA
CASSRTGETWQPQHF
TGTGCCAGCAGCCGGACAGGGGAAACATGGCAGCCCCAGCATTTT
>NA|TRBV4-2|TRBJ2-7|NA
CASSHHETYEQYF
TGTGCCAGCAGCCACCACGAGACTTACGAGCAGTACTTC
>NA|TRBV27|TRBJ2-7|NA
CASSLGPTPGQLSYEQYF
TGTGCCAGCAGTTTAGGCCCCACCCCGGGACAATTATCCTACGAGCAGTACTTC
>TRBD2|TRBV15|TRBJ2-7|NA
CATSRDLAGAYEQYF
TGTGCCACCAGCAGAGATCTAGCGGGAGCCTACGAGCAGTACTTC
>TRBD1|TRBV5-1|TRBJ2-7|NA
CASSLGTGAPYEQYF
TGCGCCAGCAGCCTGGGGACAGGGGCCCCCTACGAGCAGTACTTC
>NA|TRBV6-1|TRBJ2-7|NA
CASSGSYLSSYEQYF
TGTGCCAGCAGTGGCTCCTACTTGAGCTCCTACGAGCAGTACTTC
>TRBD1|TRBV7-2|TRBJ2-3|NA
CASSYAGTVSTDTQYF
TGTGCCAGCAGCTACGCCGGGACAGTAAGCACAGATACGCAGTATTTT
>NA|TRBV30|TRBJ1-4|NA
CAWNAGASNEKLFF
TGTGCCTGGAACGCGGGGGCAAGTAATGAAAAACTGTTTTTT
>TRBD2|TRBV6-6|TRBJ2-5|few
CASSNQRGQETQYF
TGTGCCAGCAGTAACCAGCGGGGCCAAGAGACCCAGTACTTC